These T cell receptor beta chains were read from a single sample in a study of PD-L1 blockade in urothelial cancer. The table came from immunoSEQ multiplex PCR; TCRdb's copy has only in-frame clones and leaves some out. Here the sample spans 75,000 to 95,000 clones, 85% being singletons. The specimen comprised PBMCs, sampled around atezolizumab (anti-PD-L1) treatment. These receptors all stem from a man aged 40-50 years with urothelial cancer. Each CDR3 is given without its conserved first and last residue. Clone size appears in some rows only: once, few, many, or a class for an expanded clone.

v_call clone_size cdr3_aa
TRBV11-2 NA ASSLEAFTETQY
TRBV28 NA ASSSQGGQETQY
TRBV15 NA ATSRDLVTGHTEAF
TRBV11-2 NA ASSPGQRRTGELF
TRBV10-3 few AIRGGTSTDTQY
TRBV6-5 NA ASSYSMASGKETQY
TRBV29-1 once SVTGSGAKNIQY
TRBV9 NA ASSARDSRVDTQY
TRBV4-2 NA ASSQGIAGTEAF
TRBV2 NA ASRKDRGSENEQF
TRBV19 NA ASSTGLAGPNSKNIQY
TRBV7-2 NA ASSFTGPAYQPQH
TRBV19 NA ASSMGLAGGGDIQY
TRBV20-1 NA SARPRKEQY
TRBV28 NA ASSLFSFTGPGGTEAF